The T cell receptor beta chain described here comes from a study of blood T cell repertoires in COVID-19. Background on the study: Donors in the United States, Italy and Spain gave samples during acute or convalescent COVID-19. In each case, the material was cDNA or gDNA derived from T cells, B-cell-depleted T cells, or PBMCs.

Measured with immunoSEQ multiplex PCR; TCRdb has only the in-frame clones, and not every one. The data hold about 190,000 clones, with about nine tenths observed a single time. This sequence originates from a man younger than 40 with acute or convalescent COVID-19. The specimen was peripheral blood.

The DNA of the CDR3 is TGTGCCAGCAGCAAGAGATCGACAGGGTTAGACTATGGCTACACCTTC. It translates to CASSKRSTGLDYGYTF. The chain combines TRBV5-6 with TRBJ1-2; 7 bases are a match to TRBD1. V shed 4 bases, J shed 3 bases, and the junction held 12 bases outside the gene matches. This CDR3 is built from 16 residues. Germline CDR1 is SGHDT and CDR2 is YYEEEE.